The clone carrying this TCR beta chain came up many times. Its target is not known. This entry comes from a study of tumor and adjacent non-tumor tissue in lung cancer. Study background: Aged about 30 to 76 years, patients included roughly eleven men and 5 women with stage I to III disease.

The template was RNA from unsorted bulk tissue. Distant lung tissue was collected more than 3 cm away from the tumor edge. Newly diagnosed lung cancer patients had thoracic surgery in China, August–late 2014, without prior chemotherapy. Three rounds of nested PCR, following a modified ARM-PCR protocol, produced the TCRbeta library. In TCRdb, the multiplex PCR reads were re-called with MiXCR into one record per CDR3 protein. The repertoire has approximately 47,000 distinct CDR3 sequences, more than 55% of them found once; the top ten carry over 25%. The study's findings and limits: Tumor tissue had significantly higher TCR diversity than normal lung. Top 100 clones took a larger repertoire share in normal lung.

The receptor was derived from a woman aged 70-85 years with non-small cell lung cancer. The sample comprised distant non-tumor lung tissue.

The CDR3 spells CAIRPDDQETQYF. DNA of the CDR3: TGTGCCATCAGACCGGACGACCAAGAGACCCAGTACTTC. The chain recombines TRBV10-3 with TRBJ2-5; no firm D call. V was trimmed by 6 bases and J by 0 bases, leaving 8 bases between them. The CDR3 has 13 residues. The germline CDR1 and CDR2 sequences are ENHRY and SYGVKD.